The next 14 T cell receptor beta chains were all read from a single sample in a study of blood T cell repertoires in COVID-19. Profiling relied on immunoSEQ multiplex PCR, and the TCRdb table lists in-frame clones only, not all of them. The sample shows under 30,000 clones, 75% to 90% of them seen only once. The sequenced sample was peripheral blood. These receptors all come from a human donor with active COVID-19. The donor label of this sample is uncertain.

V and J are TRBV6-2 or TRBV6-3 and TRBJ2-1, with 11 bases lining up with TRBD2. The length of the CDR3 is 14 residues. V lost 6 bases to trimming and J lost 7 bases; unmatched junction nucleotides: 5. Looked up from germline, CDR1 is MNHEY and CDR2 is SVGEGT. The DNA for the CDR3 is TGTGCCAGCAGCCAGACTAGCGGGACGAATGAGCAGTTCTTC. This gives the protein CASSQTSGTNEQFF.

The chain joins TRBV5-1 to TRBJ2-3, with 7 bases that match TRBD2. Germline lookup yields CDR1 SGHRS and CDR2 YFSETQ. Unmatched junction bases numbered 8, after V lost 4 bases and J lost 3 bases. The CDR3 is 15 residues long. The CDR3 DNA sequence: TGCGCCAGCAGCGGCGGGACTACTATTACAGATACGCAGTATTTT. Translating it yields CASSGGTTITDTQYF.

The chain uses TRBV24-1 and TRBJ2-1; 13 nucleotides agree with TRBD2. Trimming cost V 4 bases and J 6 bases; bases outside gene matches: 2. The length of the CDR3 is 15 residues. Germline V lookup: CDR1 KGHDR, CDR2 SFDVKD. CDR3 coding DNA: TGTGCCACCAGTGACGGACTAGCGGGAGCCAATGAGCAGTTCTTC. It translates to CATSDGLAGANEQFF.

This clone has more than one count but fewer than ten. The V gene is TRBV2, the J gene TRBJ2-3; 9 positions agree with TRBD1. Germline values: CDR1 SNHLY, CDR2 FYNNEI. The CDR3 loop spans 18 amino acids. V lost 0 bases and J lost 3; bases outside the gene matches: 10. The CDR3 nucleotides read TGTGCCAGCAGTGAAGCATCGTCCTACAGGGGGCGAACAGATACGCAGTATTTT. It specifies CASSEASSYRGRTDTQYF.

The chain employs TRBV7-9 and TRBJ2-2; 7 bases line up with TRBD1. The CDR3 has 15 amino acids. V dropped 5 bases and J dropped 4; count of bases not matched to a gene: 7. Germline lookup yields CDR1 SEHNR and CDR2 FQNEAQ (reference sequence). The CDR3 sequence: CASSPGQAGTGELFF. The CDR3 nucleotides are TGTGCCAGCAGCCCTGGACAGGCGGGCACCGGGGAGCTGTTTTTT.

This chain links TRBV6-1 with TRBJ2-7; 7 bases fit TRBD1. J gave up 0 bases and V 2 bases, and 13 bases lay outside the gene matches. Germline lookup yields CDR1 MNHNS and CDR2 SASEGT. CDR3 length: 18 residues. The CDR3 loop reads CASSEYRGQMLSSYEQYF. CDR3 coding DNA: TGTGCCAGCAGTGAATATAGGGGACAGATGCTTAGCTCCTACGAGCAGTACTTC.

The CDR3 region is CASSLRGNYGYTF. In nucleotides, the CDR3 is TGTGCCAGCAGCCTCAGGGGAAACTATGGCTACACCTTC. V usage is TRBV5-4 and J usage is TRBJ1-2, with a possible D match to TRBD1 (6 bases). The V and J ends lost 4 bases and 2 bases respectively, with 9 bases between them. Germline lookup yields CDR1 SGHNT and CDR2 YYREEE (reference sequence). The CDR3 length is 13 residues.

The rearrangement joins TRBV9 to TRBJ2-1; 12 nucleotides line up with TRBD2. Germline V gives CDR1 SGDLS, CDR2 YYNGEE. The CDR3 runs 15 residues. V dropped 6 bases and J dropped 3; count of bases not matched to a gene: 4. The CDR3 DNA reads TGTGCCAGCACCCCGACTAGCGGGAGCTACAATGAGCAGTTCTTC. It codes for CASTPTSGSYNEQFF.

This clone appeared once. The rearrangement joins TRBV6-2 or TRBV6-3 to TRBJ2-7; 12 bases are shared with TRBD2. The CDR3 has 15 residues. Germline trimming cut 2 bases from V and 7 bases from J; bases unmatched to any gene: 6. CDR1 and CDR2 from the germline V gene are MNHEY and SVGEGT. The CDR3 bases are TGTGCCAGCAGTTACGAAGGACTAGCGGGACAGGAGCAGTACTTC. Encoded protein: CASSYEGLAGQEQYF.

This chain links TRBV29-1 with TRBJ1-4; possibly TRBD1 for D (5 bases). The germline V and J ends were trimmed by 1 base and 8 bases, with 11 bases remaining between them. The CDR3 consists of 13 residues. From germline, CDR1 is SQVTM and CDR2 ANQGSEA. CDR3 sequence reads: CSVEVQGGEKLFF. The CDR3 nucleotides read TGCAGCGTTGAAGTCCAGGGAGGGGAAAAACTGTTTTTT.

The V call is TRBV28, the J call TRBJ2-2; 7 bases align to TRBD1. J lost 5 bases, V lost 5 bases, and 8 bases had no gene match. The germline CDR1 and CDR2 sequences are MDHEN and SYDVKM. CDR3 length: 15 amino acids. The CDR3, as DNA: TGTGCCAGCAGTCAACCGACAGGGCAAACCGGGGAGCTGTTTTTT. Translating it yields CASSQPTGQTGELFF.

This chain links TRBV13 with TRBJ1-5, with D hard to call. This CDR3 is 12 amino acids long. Trimming cost V 3 bases and J 3 bases, with 3 bases left between them. The germline V gene encodes CDR1 PRHDT and CDR2 FYEKMQ (reference sequence). This CDR3 reads CASSFLNQPQHF. In nucleotides, the CDR3 is TGTGCCAGCAGCTTCCTCAATCAGCCCCAGCATTTT. Full variable domain (missing parts from reference TRBV13 and TRBJ1-5): AAGVIQSPRHLIKEKRETATLKCYPIPRHDTVYWYQQGPGQDPQFLISFYEKMQSDKGSIPDRFSAQQFSDYHSELNMSSLELGDSALYFCASSFLNQPQHFGDGTRLSIL.

This clone was observed once. The chain employs TRBV7-3 and TRBJ2-1, with TRBD2 identical over 9 bases. V lost 5 bases to trimming and J lost 2 bases; unmatched junction nucleotides: 13. Germline values: CDR1 SGHTA, CDR2 FQGTGA. The CDR3 has 18 residues. The CDR3 DNA follows: TGTGCCAGCAGCGAAACCGGGAGCGGCGGGAGGGCCTACAATGAGCAGTTCTTC. Its protein product is CASSETGSGGRAYNEQFF.

The rearrangement uses TRBV28 and TRBJ2-5; 11 bases map to TRBD2. This CDR3 region has 17 residues. V was clipped by 5 bases and J by 5 bases; unmatched bases: 13. Germline CDR1 MDHEN, CDR2 SYDVKM. CDR3 residues: CASSRNKLAGDTETQYF. CDR3 nucleotide sequence: TGTGCCAGCAGTCGAAATAAACTAGCGGGAGATACGGAGACCCAGTACTTC.